A selection of T cell receptor beta chains follows, all from one sample in a study of response to subunit inactivated influenza vaccine. TCRdb fed the RT-PCR reads into MiXCR, producing one record per CDR3 protein. The data hold 400,000 to 650,000 distinct CDR3 sequences, with 6.5% to 8% observed a single time. The sample consisted of PBMCs from blood, taken around 25 months after vaccination. The source is a man aged 50-75 years who received an inactivated influenza vaccine. Each CDR3 is given without its conserved first and last residue. Fields, in order: CDR3 length, clone size, V gene, CDR3 protein. Some rows mark clone size as missing; the rest say once, few, many or name a class of expanded clone.

10	many	TRBV20-1	SAVVTVLEQF
11	few	TRBV25-1	ASSFRGTSEQY
13	few	TRBV4-3	ASSQDHWGGYEQY
14	.	TRBV10-3	AISDSGGLIGNEQF
13	many	TRBV29-1	SESALSSSTDTQY
13	many	TRBV5-1	ASRASGSSYNEQF
14	.	TRBV6-1	ATSSVSGLRARSQF
12	.	TRBV6-1	ASRGQGGFTEAF
18	many	TRBV7-8	ASSLGLADNKRGSYNEQF
13	many	TRBV9	ASSVGTGGPYEQY
15	.	TRBV7-9	ASSRGRWGSLSDTQY
14	few	TRBV29-1	SVVSLAGAHSYEQY
12	.	TRBV2	ASRPSGSWDEQF
15	many	TRBV20-1	SARDLGLAGGPGEQF
10	many	TRBV28	ASSSRALSQH
17	few	TRBV14	ASSQESQGWRSSYNEQF
11	many	TRBV10-3	ATGLGALGELF
11	many	TRBV29-1	SARRAGTDTQY
12	.	TRBV20-1	SASAGGWDNEQF
14	.	TRBV4-2	ASSQVLGSGANVLT
13	.	TRBV4-3	ASSPGGAGGTEAF
11	few	TRBV20-1	SARTGGQDTQY
13	.	TRBV30	AWRNLAGLWGEQF
10	many	TRBV27	ASSLNAYEQY
11	many	TRBV2	AIQGISTGELF
13	many	TRBV6-2/TRBV6-3	ASLIDGGRRYEQF
14	.	TRBV7-2	ASTPEGPSFGNTIY
12	many	TRBV11-2	ASSLWTDQETQY
13	few	TRBV7-9	ASSFGAGAGETQY
14	.	TRBV5-1	ASSSGLGQGMGTQY
11	.	TRBV4-1	ASSQDLAGGYT
11	few	TRBV7-9	ASSLRGFTEAF
13	many	TRBV6-5	ASSYGGSKADTQY
14	.	TRBV29-1	SVEGLMGTIQETQY
12	few	TRBV6-2/TRBV6-3	ASSYDRENTEAF
11	.	TRBV4-3	ASSLDLRTEAF
14	.	TRBV9	ASSVGLAGRKDTQY
11	many	TRBV20-1	SASGTAKNIQY
12	many	TRBV12-5	ASGVRGDCDEQY
15	.	TRBV28	ASSPAGTSGGTDTQY
14	many	TRBV7-2	ASSLIKSGGTYEQY
12	.	TRBV11-1	ASSATTGVTEAF
12	.	TRBV5-1	ASSLGTRGGEAF
12	many	TRBV28	ASSFWQQGNEQF
14	few	TRBV5-5	ASSVPYRGPSNEQF
13	many	TRBV11-2	ASSLDGTPYYEQY
13	many	TRBV5-1	ASSIQGGMNTEAF
9	.	TRBV7-2	ASTPRVIQY
14	few	TRBV20-1	SARDLGRGSYNEQF
11	many	TRBV6-1	ASTGRNSYEQY